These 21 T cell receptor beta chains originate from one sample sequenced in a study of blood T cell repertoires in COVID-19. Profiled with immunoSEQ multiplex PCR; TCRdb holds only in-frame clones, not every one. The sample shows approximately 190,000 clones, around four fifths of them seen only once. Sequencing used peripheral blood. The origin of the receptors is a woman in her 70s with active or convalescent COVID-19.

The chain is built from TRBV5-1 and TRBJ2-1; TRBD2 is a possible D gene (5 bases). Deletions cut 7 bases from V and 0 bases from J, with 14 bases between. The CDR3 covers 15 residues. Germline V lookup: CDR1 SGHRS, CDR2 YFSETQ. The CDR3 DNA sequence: TGCGCCAGCCGTATGAGCGGTAGCTCCTACAATGAGCAGTTCTTC. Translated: CASRMSGSSYNEQFF.

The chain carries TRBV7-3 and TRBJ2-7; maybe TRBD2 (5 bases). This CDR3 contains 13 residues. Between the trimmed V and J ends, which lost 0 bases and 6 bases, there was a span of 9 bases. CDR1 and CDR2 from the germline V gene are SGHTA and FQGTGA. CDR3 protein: CASSLTPGFEQYF. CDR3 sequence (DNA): TGTGCCAGCAGCTTAACGCCGGGGTTCGAGCAGTACTTC.

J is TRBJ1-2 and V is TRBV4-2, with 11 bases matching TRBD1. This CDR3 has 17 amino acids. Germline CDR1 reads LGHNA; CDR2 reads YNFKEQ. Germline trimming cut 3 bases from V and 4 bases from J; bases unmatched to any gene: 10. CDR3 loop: CASSQAGQGAWSYGYTF. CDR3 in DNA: TGTGCCAGCAGCCAGGCTGGACAGGGGGCGTGGAGCTATGGCTACACCTTC.

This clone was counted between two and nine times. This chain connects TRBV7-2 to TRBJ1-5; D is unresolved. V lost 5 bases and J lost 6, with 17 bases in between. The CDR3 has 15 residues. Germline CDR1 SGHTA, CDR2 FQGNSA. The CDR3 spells CASSLGPGVGQPQHF. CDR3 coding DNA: TGTGCCAGCAGCCTCGGACCCGGGGTTGGTCAGCCCCAGCATTTT. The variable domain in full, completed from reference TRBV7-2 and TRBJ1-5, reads GAGVSQSPSNKVTEKGKDVELRCDPISGHTALYWYRQSLGQGLEFLIYFQGNSAPDKSGLPSDRFSAERTGGSVSTLTIQRTQQEDSAVYLCASSLGPGVGQPQHFGDGTRLSIL.

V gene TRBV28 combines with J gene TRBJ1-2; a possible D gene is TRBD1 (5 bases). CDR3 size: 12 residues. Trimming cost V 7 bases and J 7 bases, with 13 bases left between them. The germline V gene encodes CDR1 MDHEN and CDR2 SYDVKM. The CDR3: CASTETVGGYTF. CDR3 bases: TGTGCCAGCACCGAGACAGTCGGTGGCTACACCTTC.

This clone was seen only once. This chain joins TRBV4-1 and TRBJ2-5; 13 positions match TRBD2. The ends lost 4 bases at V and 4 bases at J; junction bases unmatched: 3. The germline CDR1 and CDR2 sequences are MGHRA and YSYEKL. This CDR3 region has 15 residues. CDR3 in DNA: TGCGCCAGCAGCCCACTAGCGGGAGGGCGAGAGACCCAGTACTTC. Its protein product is CASSPLAGGRETQYF.

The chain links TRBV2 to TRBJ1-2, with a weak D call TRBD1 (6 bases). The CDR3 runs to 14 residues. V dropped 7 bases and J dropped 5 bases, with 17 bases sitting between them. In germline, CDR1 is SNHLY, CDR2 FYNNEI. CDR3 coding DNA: TGTGCCAGCAAATCGGACAGTCTGTATTATGGCTACACCTTC. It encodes CASKSDSLYYGYTF.

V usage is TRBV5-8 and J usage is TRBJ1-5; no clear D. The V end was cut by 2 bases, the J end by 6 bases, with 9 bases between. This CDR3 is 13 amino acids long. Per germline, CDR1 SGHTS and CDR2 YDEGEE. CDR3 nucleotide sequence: TGTGCCAGCAGCTTCCGGAGCCCTCAGCCCCAGCATTTT. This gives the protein CASSFRSPQPQHF.

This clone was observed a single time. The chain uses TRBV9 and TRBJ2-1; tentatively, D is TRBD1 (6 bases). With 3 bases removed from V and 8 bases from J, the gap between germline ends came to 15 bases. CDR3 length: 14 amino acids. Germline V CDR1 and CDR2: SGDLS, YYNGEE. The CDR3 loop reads CASSADSFFDEQFF. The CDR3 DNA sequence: TGTGCCAGCAGCGCGGACAGTTTCTTCGATGAGCAGTTCTTC.

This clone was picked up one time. The chain's CDR3 is CASSVEVSGDRTGELFF. CDR3 nucleotides: TGTGCCAGCAGCGTAGAAGTTAGCGGGGATAGGACCGGGGAGCTGTTTTTT. The rearrangement joins TRBV9 to TRBJ2-2, with 8 bases matching TRBD2. The CDR3 sequence is 17 residues long. V lost 0 bases and J lost 5; bases outside the gene matches: 9. The germline V gene has CDR1 SGDLS and CDR2 YYNGEE. The full variable domain, with the rest looked up from reference TRBV9 and TRBJ2-2, is DSGVTQTPKHLITATGQRVTLRCSPRSGDLSVYWYQQSLDQGLQFLIQYYNGEERAKGNILERFSAQQFPDLHSELNLSSLELGDSALYFCASSVEVSGDRTGELFFGEGSRLTVL.

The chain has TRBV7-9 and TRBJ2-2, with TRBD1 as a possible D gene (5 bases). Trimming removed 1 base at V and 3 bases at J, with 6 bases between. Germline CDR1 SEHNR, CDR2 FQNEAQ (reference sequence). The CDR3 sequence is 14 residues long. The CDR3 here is CASSLGQYTGELFF. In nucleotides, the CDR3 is TGTGCCAGCAGCTTAGGACAGTACACCGGGGAGCTGTTTTTT.

CDR3 protein: CASSSPGAANYGYTF. CDR3 nucleotide sequence: TGTGCCAGCAGTTCCCCAGGTGCAGCTAACTATGGCTACACCTTC. The V gene is TRBV25-1, the J gene TRBJ1-2; D uncertain. V lost 5 bases and J lost 0, with 13 bases in between. Germline lookup yields CDR1 MGHDK and CDR2 SYGVNS. The length of the CDR3 is 15 residues.

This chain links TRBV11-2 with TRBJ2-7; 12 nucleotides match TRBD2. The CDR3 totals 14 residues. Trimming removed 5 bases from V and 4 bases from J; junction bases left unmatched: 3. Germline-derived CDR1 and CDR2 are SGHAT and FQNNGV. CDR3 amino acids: CASSRGLAGYEQYF. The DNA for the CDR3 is TGTGCCAGCAGCAGGGGACTAGCGGGTTACGAGCAGTACTTC.

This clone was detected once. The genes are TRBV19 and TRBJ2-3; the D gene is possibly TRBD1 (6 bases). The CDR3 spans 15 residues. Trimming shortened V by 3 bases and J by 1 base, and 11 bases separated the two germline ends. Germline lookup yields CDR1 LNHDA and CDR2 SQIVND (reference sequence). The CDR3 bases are TGTGCCAGTAGTATGGAGGACAGAGGCACAGATACGCAGTATTTT. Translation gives CASSMEDRGTDTQYF.

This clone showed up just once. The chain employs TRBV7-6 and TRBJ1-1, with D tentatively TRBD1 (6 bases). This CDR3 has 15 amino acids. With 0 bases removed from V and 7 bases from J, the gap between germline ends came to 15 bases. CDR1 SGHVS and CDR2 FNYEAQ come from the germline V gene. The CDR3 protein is CASSLAYGTPNEAFF. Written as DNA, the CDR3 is TGTGCCAGCAGCTTAGCGTACGGGACACCCAATGAAGCTTTCTTT.

The CDR3 bases are TGTGCCAGCAGCTTGTTTACAGCGGGCAACACAGATACGCAGTATTTT. As protein: CASSLFTAGNTDTQYF. The chain combines TRBV5-4 with TRBJ2-3, with a tentative D call TRBD2 (6 bases). The CDR3 has 16 residues. The V gene's germline CDR1 is SGHNT and CDR2 YYREEE (reference sequence). The germline V and J ends were trimmed by 1 base and 2 bases, with 14 bases remaining between them.

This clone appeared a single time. In nucleotides, the CDR3 is TGTGCCAGCAGCCGACAGGGGGCGCCTTCTGGGGCCAACGTCCTGACTTTC. Its translation: CASSRQGAPSGANVLTF. The chain employs TRBV5-4 and TRBJ2-6; 10 bases match TRBD1. J gave up 1 base and V 4 bases, and 5 bases lay outside the gene matches. Germline CDR1 SGHNT, CDR2 YYREEE (reference sequence). CDR3 length equals 17 residues. The full variable domain, completed using reference TRBV5-4 and TRBJ2-6, is ETGVTQSPTHLIKTRGQQVTLRCSSQSGHNTVSWYQQALGQGPQFIFQYYREEENGRGNFPPRFSGLQFPNYSSELNVNALELDDSALYLCASSRQGAPSGANVLTFGAGSRLTVL.

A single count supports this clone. The CDR3 loop reads CASSPGLAGGYEQYF. CDR3 nucleotide sequence: TGCGCCAGCAGCCCGGGACTAGCGGGAGGATACGAGCAGTACTTC. V and J are TRBV4-1 and TRBJ2-7; TRBD2 matches 15 bases. Germline CDR1 reads MGHRA; CDR2 reads YSYEKL. This CDR3 is 15 amino acids long. The V gene end was trimmed by 4 bases and the J gene end by 4 bases; junction bases not matched to a gene: 2.

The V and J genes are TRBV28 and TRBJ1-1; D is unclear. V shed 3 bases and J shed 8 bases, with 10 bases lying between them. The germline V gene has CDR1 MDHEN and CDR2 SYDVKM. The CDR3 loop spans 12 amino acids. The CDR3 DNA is TGTGCCAGCAGTTTCCTCAGATTAGAAGCTTTCTTT. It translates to CASSFLRLEAFF.

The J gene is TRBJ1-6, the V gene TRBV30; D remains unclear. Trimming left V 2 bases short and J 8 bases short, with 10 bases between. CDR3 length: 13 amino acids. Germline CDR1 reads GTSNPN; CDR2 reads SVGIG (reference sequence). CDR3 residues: CAWSSADDSPLHF. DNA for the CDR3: TGTGCCTGGAGTAGCGCGGATGATTCACCCCTCCACTTT. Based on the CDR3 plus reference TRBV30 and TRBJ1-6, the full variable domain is SQTIHQWPATLVQPVGSPLSLECTVEGTSNPNLYWYRQAAGRGLQLLFYSVGIGQISSEVPQNLSASRPQDRQFILSSKKLLLSDSGFYLCAWSSADDSPLHFGNGTRLTVT.

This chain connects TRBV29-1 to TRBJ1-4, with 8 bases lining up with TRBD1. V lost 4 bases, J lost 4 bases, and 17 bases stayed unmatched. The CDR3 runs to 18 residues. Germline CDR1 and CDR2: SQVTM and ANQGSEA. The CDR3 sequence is CSVGGEAGGMQYNEKLFF. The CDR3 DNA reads TGCAGCGTTGGTGGGGAGGCAGGGGGCATGCAATATAATGAAAAACTGTTTTTT.